This T cell receptor beta chain was sequenced in a study of Ad26.COV2.S vaccination and SARS-CoV-2 variants. Study background: The vaccine Ad26.COV2.S was put into the muscle once, or twice with 56 days between.

The sample's treatment: about 20 received Ad26.COV2.S at low or high dose, single or two shots; 5 received placebo; per-sample allocation not given. Collection of samples fell on day 63 after the first vaccine or placebo injection. Wuhan-strain SARS-CoV-2 spike was expressed by the Ad26 vector that made up the vaccine. Sequencing was performed with immunoSEQ multiplex PCR; in TCRdb, only in-frame clones are kept and a portion is missing. The sample includes about 250,000 clones, around 88% of them seen just once. The receptor comes from a person between 18 and 60 years old who received the Ad26.COV2.S COVID-19 vaccine or a placebo. The sequences come from peripheral blood, collected in a trial of Ad26.COV2.S vaccine versus placebo.

CDR3 bases: TGTGCCAGCAGCCTTCAGAGGAACAGCAATCAGCCCCAGCATTTT. Translation gives CASSLQRNSNQPQHF. The chain links TRBV7-8 to TRBJ1-5; D is unclear. Germline CDR1 and CDR2: SGHVS and FQNEAQ. The CDR3 is made up of 15 amino acids. V dropped 5 bases and J dropped 1 base, with 12 bases sitting between them.